Presented here are 11 T cell receptor beta chains from one specimen sequenced in a study of blood T cell repertoires in COVID-19. Clones were read by immunoSEQ multiplex PCR, and TCRdb kept only the in-frame ones, dropping some. The sample contains about 250,000 clones, nearly 90% of which appear only once. Material: peripheral blood. The receptors stem from a woman aged 40 to 50 who had recovered from COVID-19.

This chain's CDR3 is CASSPGSSYNSPLHF. As DNA, the CDR3 is TGTGCCAGCAGCCCGGGGAGCTCCTATAATTCACCCCTCCACTTT. The V gene is TRBV9, the J gene TRBJ1-6; D gene uncertain. V was trimmed by 4 bases and J by 0 bases, leaving 8 bases between them. This CDR3 spans 15 amino acids. CDR1 and CDR2 (germline): SGDLS, YYNGEE.

The chain links TRBV7-9 to TRBJ1-2, with D possibly TRBD1 on 5 matching bases. The CDR3 consists of 14 residues. V dropped 1 base and J dropped 7 bases, with 13 bases sitting between them. The germline CDR1 and CDR2 sequences are SEHNR and FQNEAQ (reference sequence). CDR3 protein: CASSLVQGLGGYTF. For the CDR3, the DNA is TGTGCCAGCAGCTTAGTCCAGGGCTTGGGTGGCTACACCTTC.

This clone was picked up a small number of times. The CDR3 sequence: CASSIRDRRSSGELFF. In DNA form, the CDR3 reads TGTGCCAGCAGCATCCGGGACAGGCGGTCCTCCGGGGAGCTGTTTTTT. The chain couples TRBV9 to TRBJ2-2; 8 bases agree with TRBD1. This CDR3 has 16 residues. Germline V gives CDR1 SGDLS, CDR2 YYNGEE. Germline trimming cut 4 bases from V and 6 bases from J; bases unmatched to any gene: 11.

The rearrangement links TRBV5-4 to TRBJ2-3; TRBD2 agrees at 7 bases. The V and J ends lost 5 bases and 6 bases, in that order; junction bases with no gene match: 15. Germline-derived CDR1 and CDR2 are SGHNT and YYREEE (reference sequence). CDR3 length equals 16 residues. The chain's CDR3 is CASSRGTTSPGDTQYF. CDR3 DNA: TGTGCCAGCAGTCGCGGGACTACTTCACCCGGGGATACGCAGTATTTT.

The V and J genes are TRBV9 and TRBJ1-1; 9 positions agree with TRBD1. Germline CDR1 and CDR2: SGDLS and YYNGEE. After removal of 4 bases from V and 4 bases from J, the junction contained 8 bases not matched to a gene. CDR3 size: 15 residues. In nucleotides, the CDR3 is TGTGCCAGCAGCCCCCGGGACAGGGTTGCCACTGAAGCTTTCTTT. It encodes CASSPRDRVATEAFF.

The chain carries TRBV6-5 and TRBJ2-3, with 8 bases lining up with TRBD1. V lost 7 bases to trimming and J lost 5 bases; unmatched junction nucleotides: 8. Germline V gene lookup returns CDR1 MNHEY and CDR2 SVGAGI. This CDR3 comprises 14 residues. The CDR3 nucleotides read TGTGCCAGCAAAGGGGACAGGAGTGGAGATACGCAGTATTTT. It codes for CASKGDRSGDTQYF.

This rearrangement joins TRBV9 to TRBJ2-7, with TRBD1 matching over 7 bases. CDR3 length: 15 residues. Looked up from germline, CDR1 is SGDLS and CDR2 is YYNGEE. The ends lost 3 bases at V and 1 base at J; junction bases unmatched: 7. The CDR3 sequence: CASSASGQMSYEQYF. The DNA of the CDR3 is TGTGCCAGCAGCGCATCGGGACAGATGTCCTACGAGCAGTACTTC. Together with reference TRBV9 and TRBJ2-7, the CDR3 gives the full variable domain: DSGVTQTPKHLITATGQRVTLRCSPRSGDLSVYWYQQSLDQGLQFLIQYYNGEERAKGNILERFSAQQFPDLHSELNLSSLELGDSALYFCASSASGQMSYEQYFGPGTRLTVT.

The chain joins TRBV11-3 to TRBJ2-1, with a weak D call TRBD1 (6 bases). V lost 8 bases to trimming and J lost 6 bases, with 20 bases between them. The germline gives CDR1 SGHNT, CDR2 YENEEA. This CDR3 is built from 15 residues. The CDR3 nucleotides read TGTGCCAGCGGCCCCCCCAGGGGAAGGGGCAATGAGCAGTTCTTC. Translated: CASGPPRGRGNEQFF.

The chain has TRBV7-9 and TRBJ1-2; the D gene is possibly TRBD1 (6 bases). Germline V gene sequence: CDR1 SEHNR, CDR2 FQNEAQ (reference sequence). This CDR3 has 14 residues. Between the trimmed V and J ends, which lost 3 bases and 4 bases, there was a span of 12 bases. In nucleotides, the CDR3 is TGTGCCAGCAGCTTTCAGGGGATGGTCTATGGCTACACCTTC. Translating gives CASSFQGMVYGYTF.

V gene TRBV28 combines with J gene TRBJ2-3; D is possibly TRBD2 (5 bases). Germline CDR1 and CDR2: MDHEN and SYDVKM. V lost 2 bases and J lost 2, with 14 bases in between. The CDR3 has 16 residues. The DNA for the CDR3 is TGTGCCAGCAGTTTAGCCAGAAGACTACACACAGATACGCAGTATTTT. It encodes CASSLARRLHTDTQYF.

This clone occurred a few times. This chain links TRBV10-3 with TRBJ1-1; 9 positions agree with TRBD1. The CDR3 is 14 residues long. Germline-derived CDR1 and CDR2 are ENHRY and SYGVKD. V lost 6 bases, J lost 1 base, and 3 bases stayed unmatched. CDR3 sequence reads: CAIRQGAGNTEAFF. Written as DNA, the CDR3 is TGTGCCATCAGACAGGGGGCTGGGAACACTGAAGCTTTCTTT.